The present T cell receptor beta chain was sequenced within a study of cytomegalovirus exposure and HLA in healthy donors. 60 Vbeta and 13 Jbeta primers were used in PCR. In the authors' workflow: Approximately 87 million unique TCR beta chains, roughly 11 million shared, were counted in a later analysis. Sequencing was performed with immunoSEQ multiplex PCR; in TCRdb, only in-frame clones are kept and a portion is missing. The DNA was the basis for D and trimming; V, J and clone size are from that table. This table holds 100,000 to 150,000 clones, roughly 84% found once. This CDR3 is built from 15 residues. CDR1 and CDR2 from the germline V gene are MNHEY and SMNVEV (reference sequence). V gave up 2 bases and J gave up 7 bases; unmatched junction bases: 10.

The sequenced sample was PBMCs. This TCR came from a girl aged 2 to 9 in good health and CMV-seronegative. This chain connects TRBV27 to TRBJ1-2; 7 positions match TRBD1. The CDR3 is CASSLGVQGPSGYTF. The CDR3 region has the DNA TGTGCCAGCAGTTTAGGGGTACAGGGGCCTTCTGGCTACACCTTC.